The clone carrying this T cell receptor beta chain was recorded a few times. These data are taken from a study of blood T cell repertoires in COVID-19. Whole-study context: T cells, B-cell-depleted T cells, or PBMCs supplied cDNA or gDNA.

The authors' processing: Cell counts per sample came from amplifying reference gene primers. The repertoire was sequenced with immunoSEQ multiplex PCR; TCRdb's copy has only in-frame clones and lacks some. V and J calls and clone size are given by that table; D and trimming were obtained from the DNA. The sample consists of some 30,000 clones, approximately 80% of them appearing once. The CDR3 contains 13 residues. From germline, CDR1 is LNHDA and CDR2 SQIVND (reference sequence). The V gene end was trimmed by 8 bases and the J gene end by 4 bases; junction bases not matched to a gene: 5. V and J are TRBV19 and TRBJ2-5, with 9 bases identical to TRBD1. The receptor was isolated from a human donor in a cohort sampled during active COVID-19. Sample: peripheral blood. Here the CDR3 reads CASESTGGETQYF. The CDR3 DNA reads as TGTGCCAGTGAATCGACAGGGGGAGAGACCCAGTACTTC.